A single sample is the source of the 32 T cell receptor beta chains below, sequenced in a study of blood T cell repertoires in COVID-19. The assay was immunoSEQ multiplex PCR, and TCRdb's table has in-frame clones only and misses some. The table lists about 150,000 clones, 65% to 85% of them singletons. The sample consisted of peripheral blood. The origin of the receptors is a man aged 50-59 years with active or convalescent COVID-19.

This chain joins TRBV2 and TRBJ2-3; TRBD2 is a possible D gene (6 bases). Per germline, CDR1 SNHLY and CDR2 FYNNEI. There are 15 residues in the CDR3. The ends were cut back, 3 bases at V and 6 bases at J, with 16 bases in the middle. CDR3 in amino acids: CASSERDSSMDTQYF. The CDR3 coding sequence is TGTGCCAGCAGTGAGCGGGATTCTAGTATGGATACGCAGTATTTT.

The chain carries TRBV7-2 and TRBJ2-2; D possibly corresponds to TRBD2 (6 bases). V gave up 5 bases and J gave up 4 bases, with 14 bases separating them. The CDR3 contains 15 residues. From germline, CDR1 is SGHTA and CDR2 FQGNSA. Here the CDR3 DNA reads TGTGCCAGCAGCCCCTGGGACTTGAGCACCGGGGAGCTGTTTTTT. Amino acids: CASSPWDLSTGELFF.

V is TRBV5-1 and J is TRBJ2-3, with D perhaps TRBD1 (6 bases). Germline CDR1 reads SGHRS; CDR2 reads YFSETQ. The CDR3 is 15 amino acids. V was pared by 9 bases and J by 2 bases, with 19 bases between. The CDR3 protein is CATSLDRPNTDTQYF. In nucleotides, the CDR3 is TGCGCCACTTCCTTAGACAGGCCTAACACAGATACGCAGTATTTT.

This chain links TRBV3-1 (or the pseudogene TRBV3-2) with TRBJ2-7, with 10 nucleotides matching TRBD2. The germline gives CDR1 LGHDT, CDR2 YNNKEL (reference sequence). V dropped 4 bases and J dropped 9; count of bases not matched to a gene: 12. CDR3 size: 15 residues. The CDR3 DNA sequence: TGTGCCAGCAGCCTCCGGACTAGCGGACCCGAGGGGCAGTACTTC. Translation: CASSLRTSGPEGQYF.

The DNA of the CDR3 is TGCGCCAGCAGCCGCGAGGGGGCGCCGGACTATGGCTACACCTTC. It is translated as CASSREGAPDYGYTF. The chain combines TRBV4-1 with TRBJ1-2, with 7 bases identical to TRBD1. This CDR3 contains 15 residues. Trimming removed 4 bases from V and 3 bases from J; junction bases left unmatched: 8. Per germline, CDR1 MGHRA and CDR2 YSYEKL.

The chain links TRBV9 to TRBJ2-5, with D unclear. Trimming removed 7 bases from V and 1 base from J, with 14 bases in between. Germline V gene lookup returns CDR1 SGDLS and CDR2 YYNGEE. The CDR3 contains 14 residues. CDR3 protein: CASSLGWAQETQYF. The CDR3 DNA sequence: TGTGCCAGCTCCCTCGGTTGGGCCCAAGAGACCCAGTACTTC.

V and J are TRBV19 and TRBJ2-7; 7 nucleotides align to TRBD2. This CDR3 region has 15 residues. The germline gives CDR1 LNHDA, CDR2 SQIVND (reference sequence). The trim removed 5 bases at V and 1 base at J, leaving 8 bases unmatched. The CDR3 spells CASSAKGAGSYEQYF. Written as DNA, the CDR3 is TGTGCCAGTAGTGCCAAGGGAGCGGGATCCTACGAGCAGTACTTC.

The chain recombines TRBV15 with TRBJ2-3, with 7 bases identical to TRBD1. The CDR3 consists of 19 residues. The germline CDR1 and CDR2 sequences are LNHNV and YYDKDF (reference sequence). V dropped 2 bases and J dropped 4; count of bases not matched to a gene: 18. The CDR3 coding sequence is TGTGCCACCAGCAGACCCCTAAGCTCGGGACAGTGGAGTTCAGATACGCAGTATTTT. Its translation is CATSRPLSSGQWSSDTQYF.

The V and J genes are TRBV5-1 and TRBJ2-1; 7 positions agree with TRBD1. This CDR3 has 16 amino acids. J lost 0 bases, V lost 5 bases, and 8 bases had no gene match. Germline-derived CDR1 and CDR2 are SGHRS and YFSETQ. The CDR3 nucleotides read TGCGCCAGCAGAACAGGGGAAGGCAGCTCCTACAATGAGCAGTTCTTC. Translation: CASRTGEGSSYNEQFF.

The CDR3 is CASSIGRGRNEQFF. The CDR3 coding sequence is TGTGCCAGTAGTATCGGCAGGGGGCGGAATGAGCAGTTCTTC. The chain uses TRBV19 and TRBJ2-1, with 8 bases that match TRBD1. CDR3 size: 14 residues. Germline values: CDR1 LNHDA, CDR2 SQIVND (reference sequence). J lost 7 bases, V lost 3 bases, and 5 bases had no gene match.

The chain recombines TRBV7-6 with TRBJ2-3; 10 positions match TRBD2. The V and J ends lost 4 bases and 2 bases, in that order; junction bases with no gene match: 9. The CDR3 is 17 amino acids. The germline V gene encodes CDR1 SGHVS and CDR2 FNYEAQ. CDR3 DNA sequence: TGTGCCAGCAGCTCACGGCCGGGACTAGCGCTCACAGATACGCAGTATTTT. It is translated as CASSSRPGLALTDTQYF.

CDR3 region: CASSPTGLAGAEQYF. CDR3 DNA sequence: TGTGCCAGCAGTCCGACTGGGCTAGCGGGAGCCGAGCAGTACTTC. J is TRBJ2-7 and V is TRBV27; TRBD2 agrees at 10 bases. Germline-derived CDR1 and CDR2 are MNHEY and SMNVEV (reference sequence). The CDR3 contains 15 residues. After removal of 5 bases from V and 6 bases from J, the junction contained 10 bases not matched to a gene.

The gene calls are TRBV3-1 (or the pseudogene TRBV3-2) and TRBJ2-7; 11 positions match TRBD1. J lost 6 bases, V lost 4 bases, and 5 bases had no gene match. The CDR3 covers 14 residues. Germline V gives CDR1 LGHDT, CDR2 YNNKEL (reference sequence). The CDR3 region has the DNA TGTGCCAGCAGCCCTGGACAGGGGGCGGGCGAGCAGTACTTC. This translates into CASSPGQGAGEQYF.

This clone occurred once. This chain uses TRBV9 with TRBJ2-3; D perhaps matches TRBD1 (5 bases). The CDR3 is made up of 15 amino acids. The V and J ends lost 4 bases and 0 bases respectively, with 12 bases between them. CDR1 is SGDLS, CDR2 YYNGEE, per germline. The CDR3 DNA reads as TGTGCCAGCAGCACAGGAGTAGCTAGCACAGATACGCAGTATTTT. Translation gives CASSTGVASTDTQYF. The whole variable domain, remainder taken from reference TRBV9 and TRBJ2-3, is DSGVTQTPKHLITATGQRVTLRCSPRSGDLSVYWYQQSLDQGLQFLIQYYNGEERAKGNILERFSAQQFPDLHSELNLSSLELGDSALYFCASSTGVASTDTQYFGPGTRLTVL.

This clone was seen only once. This sequence joins TRBV1 and TRBJ1-1; the table's D call of TRBD1 was not tested on the DNA. TRBV1 is a pseudogene. CDR3 length: 17 residues. CDR3: CTSSQDPQGPMNTEAFF. CDR3 bases: TGCACCAGCAGCCAAGATCCACAGGGCCCCATGAACACTGAAGCTTTCTTT.

This clone was seen a handful of times. The J gene is TRBJ2-5, the V gene TRBV6-2 or TRBV6-3, with TRBD2 identical over 7 bases. The CDR3 has 16 residues. After removal of 4 bases from V and 5 bases from J, the junction contained 13 bases not matched to a gene. From germline, CDR1 is MNHEY and CDR2 SVGEGT. The CDR3 protein is CASSWVSGPKGETQYF. CDR3 DNA sequence: TGTGCCAGCAGTTGGGTTAGCGGGCCAAAAGGGGAGACCCAGTACTTC.

This clone was counted between two and nine times. The V call is TRBV4-1, the J call TRBJ1-2; weak D call: TRBD1 (6 bases). Trimming removed 1 base from V and 2 bases from J, with 11 bases in between. CDR3 length: 15 amino acids. Germline V gene lookup returns CDR1 MGHRA and CDR2 YSYEKL. The DNA of the CDR3 is TGCGCCAGCAGCCAAGGAATACAGGGCAACTATGGCTACACCTTC. Residues: CASSQGIQGNYGYTF.

This clone was recorded once. This chain uses TRBV10-3 with TRBJ1-1; D might be TRBD1 (5 bases). V shed 2 bases and J shed 4 bases, with 14 bases lying between them. Germline assignment: CDR1 ENHRY and CDR2 SYGVKD. The CDR3 has 15 amino acids. The CDR3 nucleotides are TGTGCCATCAGTGAGCTCGGGGGGGTTGGCACTGAAGCTTTCTTT. Its protein product is CAISELGGVGTEAFF.

V usage is TRBV27 and J usage is TRBJ2-1, with TRBD1 matching over 7 bases. Germline V gene sequence: CDR1 MNHEY, CDR2 SMNVEV (reference sequence). This CDR3 spans 16 amino acids. The V gene end was trimmed by 4 bases and the J gene end by 0 bases; junction bases not matched to a gene: 6. CDR3 nucleotides: TGTGCCAGCAGTTATAGAGGGGGCCCCTCCTACAATGAGCAGTTCTTC. This sequence encodes CASSYRGGPSYNEQFF.

A word on this clone: Distinct nucleotide sequences in the sample also encode this CDR3. The V and J genes are TRBV10-3 and TRBJ1-5; 11 bases line up with TRBD1. Germline trimming cut 0 bases from V and 6 bases from J; bases unmatched to any gene: 4. Germline V gene sequence: CDR1 ENHRY, CDR2 SYGVKD. This CDR3 contains 16 residues. The CDR3, as DNA: TGTGCCATCAGTGAGTCCGGGACAGGGGGAGGTCAGCCCCAGCATTTT. This sequence encodes CAISESGTGGGQPQHF.

The chain links TRBV30 to TRBJ1-1, with 8 bases fitting TRBD1. V lost 4 bases, J lost 1 base, and 11 bases stayed unmatched. The CDR3 has 16 residues. The V gene's germline CDR1 is GTSNPN and CDR2 SVGIG (reference sequence). The CDR3 protein is CAWTIPGGRSNTEAFF. CDR3 nucleotides: TGTGCCTGGACTATCCCAGGGGGCCGATCGAACACTGAAGCTTTCTTT. The variable domain in full, completed from reference TRBV30 and TRBJ1-1, reads SQTIHQWPATLVQPVGSPLSLECTVEGTSNPNLYWYRQAAGRGLQLLFYSVGIGQISSEVPQNLSASRPQDRQFILSSKKLLLSDSGFYLCAWTIPGGRSNTEAFFGQGTRLTVV.

The CDR3 region is CASSRTSGSWETQYF. Written as DNA, the CDR3 is TGTGCCAGCAGTAGGACTAGCGGGAGTTGGGAGACCCAGTACTTC. The chain uses TRBV2 and TRBJ2-5; 13 nucleotides line up with TRBD2. From germline, CDR1 is SNHLY and CDR2 FYNNEI. V shed 5 bases and J 5 bases; nucleotides not matched to a gene: 5. The CDR3 consists of 15 residues.

The rearrangement uses TRBV25-1 and TRBJ2-7; 8 bases line up with TRBD1. CDR1 is MGHDK, CDR2 SYGVNS, per germline. CDR3 length: 13 residues. V was pared by 7 bases and J by 5 bases, with 7 bases of the junction left unmatched. The CDR3 is CASKWAGGNEQYF. CDR3 sequence (DNA): TGTGCCAGCAAATGGGCAGGGGGCAACGAGCAGTACTTC.

This chain connects TRBV18 to TRBJ1-5; D is undetermined. From germline, CDR1 is KGHSH and CDR2 LQKENI. The V end lost 4 bases, the J end lost 1 base, and 11 bases lay between the germline ends. The length of the CDR3 is 15 residues. In DNA form, the CDR3 reads TGTGCCAGCTCACGTTCGAGGGTGAGCAATCAGCCCCAGCATTTT. This encodes CASSRSRVSNQPQHF.

This clone appeared a single time. The V call is TRBV29-1, the J call TRBJ2-5, with 11 bases matching TRBD2. Germline V lookup: CDR1 SQVTM, CDR2 ANQGSEA. This CDR3 comprises 14 residues. V lost 1 base and J lost 7; bases outside the gene matches: 5. This chain's CDR3 is CSVEVSGGAGTQYF. The CDR3 coding sequence is TGCAGCGTTGAAGTTAGCGGGGGGGCCGGGACCCAGTACTTC. Filled out from reference TRBV29-1 and TRBJ2-5, the complete variable domain reads SAVISQKPSRDICQRGTSLTIQCQVDSQVTMMFWYRQQPGQSLTLIATANQGSEATYESGFVIDKFPISRPNLTFSTLTVSNMSPEDSSIYLCSVEVSGGAGTQYFGPGTRLLVL.

The rearrangement uses TRBV6-1 and TRBJ2-2; D possibly corresponds to TRBD1 (5 bases). The CDR3 is 15 residues long. From germline, CDR1 is MNHNS and CDR2 SASEGT. V was pared by 0 bases and J by 1 base, with 6 bases between. CDR3 coding DNA: TGTGCCAGCAGTGAAGCGGGGCTGAACACCGGGGAGCTGTTTTTT. Residues: CASSEAGLNTGELFF.

The rearrangement uses TRBV10-1 and TRBJ1-2, with a tentative D call TRBD1 (6 bases). Germline V gene data show CDR1 as WNHNN and CDR2 as SYGVQD (reference sequence). The CDR3 covers 12 residues. Trimming stripped 5 bases from V and 9 bases from J, with 13 bases between. The CDR3 protein is CASSSTGPCYTF. DNA of the CDR3: TGCGCCAGCAGTTCGACAGGCCCCTGCTACACCTTC.

CDR3 nucleotide sequence: TGTGCCAGCAGCAAAAGACAGCAAGGGAATGGCTACACCTTC. This codes for CASSKRQQGNGYTF. The chain employs TRBV21-1 and TRBJ1-2; TRBD1, the D gene given by the table, was not confirmed from the DNA. TRBV21-1 is a listed pseudogene. This CDR3 comprises 14 residues.

CDR3: CALGQGTQPQHF. CDR3 nucleotide sequence: TGTGCTTTGGGCCAGGGCACTCAGCCCCAGCATTTT. The V gene is TRBV28, the J gene TRBJ1-5; a possible D gene is TRBD1 (5 bases). Germline CDR1 reads MDHEN; CDR2 reads SYDVKM. The CDR3 totals 12 residues.

This chain joins TRBV28 and TRBJ2-5; the D gene is possibly TRBD2 (6 bases). The V gene lost 6 bases and the J gene lost 4 bases, with 18 bases spanning the gap. CDR3 size: 15 residues. In germline, CDR1 is MDHEN, CDR2 SYDVKM. The CDR3 region is CASSTSAGLRETQYF. Written as DNA, the CDR3 is TGTGCCAGCAGCACCTCTGCGGGGTTAAGAGAGACCCAGTACTTC.

The rearrangement links TRBV3-1 (or the pseudogene TRBV3-2) to TRBJ1-5; the D is unclear. Germline lookup yields CDR1 LGHDT and CDR2 YNNKEL (reference sequence). The length of the CDR3 is 12 residues. V lost 3 bases, J lost 6 bases, and 6 bases lay in between. CDR3 in amino acids: CASSQGSQPQHF. The CDR3 nucleotides read TGTGCCAGCAGCCAGGGGAGTCAGCCCCAGCATTTT.

This clone is a singleton in its sample. This rearrangement joins TRBV7-9 to TRBJ2-4; 8 bases line up with TRBD2. The germline V gene has CDR1 SEHNR and CDR2 FQNEAQ (reference sequence). The CDR3 totals 16 residues. After removal of 2 bases from V and 4 bases from J, the junction contained 7 bases not matched to a gene. For the CDR3, the DNA is TGTGCCAGCAGCTTACCCTTCGGGGGGGGGAAAAACATTCAGTACTTC. Its translation is CASSLPFGGGKNIQYF.